This TCR beta chain comes out of a study of shared clonotypes between healthy human individuals. The run depth of the assay was deep. Data came from immunoSEQ multiplex PCR; TCRdb stores just in-frame clones and leaves some out. The sample consists of roughly 2,300,000 clones, 85% to 95% of them appearing once. V was clipped by 5 bases and J by 5 bases; unmatched bases: 7. CDR3 size: 15 residues. The germline V gene has CDR1 SGHVS and CDR2 FQNEAQ. Whole-study findings and limits: It was the non-shared clonotypes that had lower generation probabilities than clonotypes shared by all four donors.

Points on this clone: Its target is not known.

Sequencing was performed on naive CD4+ T cells from PBMCs. Subset reported: CD45RA+ positively selected. The chain links TRBV7-8 to TRBJ2-5; 11 bases are a match to TRBD1. The receptor was isolated from a man aged 18 to 29 in good health. Some clones in this sample may be carry-over from other donors' samples. In nucleotides, the CDR3 is TGTGCCAGCAGCCGGACAGGGGGCAGAGGGGAGACCCAGTACTTC. Amino acids: CASSRTGGRGETQYF.